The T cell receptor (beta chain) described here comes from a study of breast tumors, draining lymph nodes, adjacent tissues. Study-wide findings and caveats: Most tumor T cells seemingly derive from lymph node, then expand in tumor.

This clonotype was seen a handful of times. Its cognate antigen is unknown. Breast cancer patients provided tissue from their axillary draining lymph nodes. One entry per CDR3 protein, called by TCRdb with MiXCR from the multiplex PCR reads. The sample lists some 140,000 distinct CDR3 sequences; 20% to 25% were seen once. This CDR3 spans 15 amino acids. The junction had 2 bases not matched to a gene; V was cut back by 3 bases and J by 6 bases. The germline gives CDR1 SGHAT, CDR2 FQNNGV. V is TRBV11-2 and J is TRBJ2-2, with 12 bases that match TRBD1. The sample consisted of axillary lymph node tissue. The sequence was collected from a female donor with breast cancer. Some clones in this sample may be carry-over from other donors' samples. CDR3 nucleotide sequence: TGTGCCAGCAGCTTTGGGACAGGGGGCCCCGGGGAGCTGTTTTTT. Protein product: CASSFGTGGPGELFF.